Described below is a single T cell receptor beta chain sequence and its context. What it binds is not known. One end of the junction is discordant with germline, which a read error may explain. This entry comes from a study of post-analysis software for immune sequencing data. The study's findings and limits: Comparison of patients with controls showed five TRBV segments more frequent in patients, TRBV5-6, TRBV5-1 and TRBV20-1 among them. Compared with controls, patients showed significantly lower normalized Chao1 diversity. Samples from a shared batch, those prepared together, strongly co-clustered by F measure.

The length of the CDR3 is 14 residues. Looked up from germline, CDR1 is SEHNR and CDR2 is FQNEAQ (reference sequence). Unique molecular identifiers tagged the TCR beta cDNA libraries. T cells numbering roughly 1 to 11 million yielded cDNA molecules that totaled approximately 500,000. In TCRdb, the PCR reads were re-called with MiXCR into one record per CDR3 protein. The sample contains some 240,000 distinct CDR3 sequences, roughly a third of which appear only once. This sequence originates from a girl aged 10 to 17 with multiple sclerosis. The chain is built from TRBV7-9 and TRBJ1-4; 7 nucleotides agree with TRBD1. The sequencing input was blood. CDR3 bases: TGTGCCGGCAGCGACAGGGTAACGGGCGAAAAACTGTTTTTT. Translated, it gives CAGSDRVTGEKLFF. The entire variable domain, with the rest obtained from reference TRBV7-9 and TRBJ1-4, is as follows: DTGVSQNPRHKITKRGQNVTFRCDPISEHNRLYWYRQTLGQGPEFLTYFQNEAQLEKSRLLSDRFSAERPKGSFSTLEIQRTEQGDSAMYLCAGSDRVTGEKLFFGSGTQLSVL.